This T cell receptor (beta chain) emerged from a study of control samples from healthy donors and cancer patients (dated by TCRdb to 2020 to 2022). About this clone itself: What this receptor recognizes is not known. Per-nucleotide qualities are absent, and no much larger clonotype sits a single base away.

The CDR3 numbers 13 residues from cysteine through phenylalanine. Here the CDR3 DNA is all that survives: 39 bases in frame from base 1. The germline V gene gives CDR1 as WSHSY and CDR2 as SAAADI. V gives up 3 bases and J gives up 3 bases, and the segment between their germline ends measures 6 bases. The library was prepared using the immunoSEQ multiplex PCR assay. What TCRdb holds here is the immuneACCESS table cut down to in-frame rearrangements. Part of the clones is not present; checked against another copy, under half of the missing clones reflect an unresolved V gene, and the others are unexplained. The sample yields some 130,000 clones; more than 80% were counted once. The ten biggest clones cover roughly 2.7% of the sample.

The sequenced material came from blood. This clonotype originated in a man in his forties or fifties in good health. The chain is assembled from TRBV10-2 and TRBJ1-3; a confident D gene designation cannot be given. Here the CDR3 is given as CASSETGGNTIYF. The base sequence is TGCGCCAGCAGTGAAACGGGTGGAAACACCATATATTTT.